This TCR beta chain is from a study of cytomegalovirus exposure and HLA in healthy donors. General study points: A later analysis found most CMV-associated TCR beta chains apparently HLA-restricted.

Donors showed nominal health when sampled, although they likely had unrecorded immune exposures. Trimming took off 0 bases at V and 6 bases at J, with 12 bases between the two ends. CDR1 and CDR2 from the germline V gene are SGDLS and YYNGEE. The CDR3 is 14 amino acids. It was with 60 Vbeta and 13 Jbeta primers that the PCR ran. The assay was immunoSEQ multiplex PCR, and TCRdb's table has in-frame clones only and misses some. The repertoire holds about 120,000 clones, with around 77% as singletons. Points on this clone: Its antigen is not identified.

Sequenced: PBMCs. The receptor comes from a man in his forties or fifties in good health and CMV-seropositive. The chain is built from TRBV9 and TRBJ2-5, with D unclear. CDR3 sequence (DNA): TGTGCCAGCAGCGTAGATATGGCCCCGCAGACCCAGTACTTC. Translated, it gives CASSVDMAPQTQYF.